What follows describes a single T cell receptor (beta chain). Its antigen remains unknown. The data derive from a study of OX40 agonist ivuxolimab in advanced cancers. Study at large: Head and neck, renal cell, melanoma or hepatocellular carcinoma were the cancers that dose-escalation patients had.

Trimming removed 1 base at V and 15 bases at J, with 10 bases between. The CDR3 length is 10 residues. The germline gives CDR1 DFQATT, CDR2 SNEGSKA (reference sequence). Measured with immunoSEQ multiplex PCR; TCRdb has only the in-frame clones, and not every one. The sample has about 45,000 clones, 89% seen once. Study findings and constraints: Several nonresponders also turned out to have low normalized T-cell clonal expansion.

The TCR comes from an adult with an advanced solid tumor such as melanoma, head and neck, liver or kidney cancer. The sample in question was CD4+ or CD8+ T cells sorted from blood, obtained in a trial of the OX40 agonist ivuxolimab. The chain joins TRBV20-1 to TRBJ2-1, with a tentative D call TRBD1 (5 bases). CDR3 sequence: CSARARDVFF. Written as DNA, the CDR3 is TGCAGTGCTAGAGCCAGGGATGTGTTCTTC.